This passage covers 21 T cell receptor beta chains from one sample sequenced in a study of cytomegalovirus exposure and HLA in healthy donors. Vbeta (60) and Jbeta (13) primers were used in the PCR. TCRdb's table, derived via immunoSEQ multiplex PCR, lists solely in-frame clones and lacks some. This table holds about 78,000 clones. Sequences were obtained from PBMCs. The source is a female donor in good health and CMV-seropositive.

CDR3 loop: CASTRVARDRYTGELFF. In DNA, the CDR3 is TGTGCCAGCACGCGGGTGGCGAGGGATCGGTACACCGGGGAGCTGTTTTTT. The chain recombines TRBV28 with TRBJ2-2, with D maybe TRBD2 (5 bases). The CDR3 length is 17 residues. Germline V gene lookup returns CDR1 MDHEN and CDR2 SYDVKM. Trimming stripped 7 bases from V and 3 bases from J, with 21 bases between.

The genes are TRBV28 and TRBJ2-6; D unclear. CDR3 length equals 15 residues. With 4 bases removed from V and 0 bases from J, the gap between germline ends came to 7 bases. Germline V gives CDR1 MDHEN, CDR2 SYDVKM. This CDR3 reads CASSSGLSGANVLTF. CDR3 coding DNA: TGTGCCAGCAGTTCGGGTCTCTCTGGGGCCAACGTCCTGACTTTC.

The rearrangement links TRBV7-3 to TRBJ2-7, with TRBD1 identical over 8 bases. CDR1 is SGHTA and CDR2 is FQGTGA in the germline V gene. The CDR3 sequence is 13 residues long. Unmatched junction bases numbered 3, after V lost 5 bases and J lost 3 bases. The CDR3 DNA reads as TGTGCCAGCAGCACCGGACAGGGCTACGAGCAGTACTTC. Translated, it gives CASSTGQGYEQYF.

The V and J genes are TRBV7-9 and TRBJ1-4, with 10 bases matching TRBD1. Germline CDR1 reads SEHNR; CDR2 reads FQNEAQ (reference sequence). The CDR3 has 19 residues. V was clipped by 6 bases and J by 7 bases; unmatched bases: 20. The CDR3 sequence: CASRKETGGAISLAEKLFF. The DNA of the CDR3 is TGTGCCAGCAGAAAGGAGACAGGGGGCGCGATATCCCTCGCTGAAAAACTGTTTTTT.

The genes are TRBV7-2 and TRBJ1-5, with a tentative D call TRBD1 (5 bases). With 0 bases removed from V and 8 bases from J, the gap between germline ends came to 8 bases. This CDR3 spans 13 amino acids. CDR1 is SGHTA and CDR2 is FQGNSA in the germline V gene. The CDR3 loop reads CASSLAGGKPQHF. CDR3 DNA: TGTGCCAGCAGCTTAGCGGGGGGAAAGCCCCAGCATTTT.

The CDR3 spells CASSLVVALEQFF. CDR3 DNA sequence: TGTGCCAGCAGCTTAGTGGTAGCCTTAGAGCAGTTCTTC. The J gene is TRBJ2-1, the V gene TRBV13; D call uncertain. CDR3 length equals 13 residues. Trimming took 1 base from V and 10 from J, leaving 11 bases between them. Germline V gene data show CDR1 as PRHDT and CDR2 as FYEKMQ (reference sequence).

The rearrangement joins TRBV4-1 to TRBJ1-1; D unresolved. V gave up 6 bases and J gave up 4 bases, with 12 bases separating them. Germline V lookup: CDR1 MGHRA, CDR2 YSYEKL. The CDR3 loop spans 13 amino acids. CDR3 DNA: TGCGCCAGCAGACTAGTTGAAAGCACTGAAGCTTTCTTT. Its protein product is CASRLVESTEAFF.

The V call is TRBV11-2, the J call TRBJ2-1; maybe TRBD1 (5 bases). Per the germline V gene, CDR1 is SGHAT and CDR2 is FQNNGV. V was cut by 5 bases and J by 2 bases, with 16 bases left in between. This CDR3 has 16 amino acids. The CDR3 region is CASSPSRGGAYNEQFF. CDR3 DNA: TGTGCCAGCAGCCCTTCAAGGGGCGGTGCCTACAATGAGCAGTTCTTC.

The J gene is TRBJ1-2, the V gene TRBV19; a weak D match, TRBD1 (6 bases). Germline V gene sequence: CDR1 LNHDA, CDR2 SQIVND (reference sequence). The V end lost 10 bases, the J end lost 0 bases, and 18 bases lay between the germline ends. There are 15 residues in the CDR3. The CDR3 nucleotides are TGTGCCACCACGGGACAACCATCAGCTAACTATGGCTACACCTTC. This gives the protein CATTGQPSANYGYTF. The full variable domain, with the rest looked up from reference TRBV19 and TRBJ1-2, is DGGITQSPKYLFRKEGQNVTLSCEQNLNHDAMYWYRQDPGQGLRLIYYSQIVNDFQKGDIAEGYSVSREKKESFPLTVTSAQKNPTAFYLCATTGQPSANYGYTFGSGTRLTVV.

The chain combines TRBV9 with TRBJ2-7, with D maybe TRBD2 (5 bases). The germline gives CDR1 SGDLS, CDR2 YYNGEE. Trimming left V 4 bases short and J 3 bases short, with 5 bases between. The CDR3 runs to 11 residues. The CDR3 spells CASSRGYEQYF. The CDR3 DNA is TGTGCCAGCAGCCGGGGCTACGAGCAGTACTTC. Variable domain in full (rest from reference TRBV9 and TRBJ2-7): DSGVTQTPKHLITATGQRVTLRCSPRSGDLSVYWYQQSLDQGLQFLIQYYNGEERAKGNILERFSAQQFPDLHSELNLSSLELGDSALYFCASSRGYEQYFGPGTRLTVT.

This chain joins TRBV6-6 and TRBJ2-7, with 12 nucleotides matching TRBD2. The V and J ends lost 0 bases and 4 bases, in that order; junction bases with no gene match: 1. The CDR3 runs 15 residues. CDR1 is MNHNY, CDR2 SVGAGI, per germline (reference sequence). The DNA for the CDR3 is TGTGCCAGCAGTTACTCCACTAGCGGGGGGTACGAGCAGTACTTC. Translated: CASSYSTSGGYEQYF.

This rearrangement joins TRBV25-1 to TRBJ2-1, with 7 bases aligning to TRBD1. CDR1 is MGHDK and CDR2 is SYGVNS in the germline V gene. The CDR3 runs to 16 residues. V shed 6 bases and J 6 bases; nucleotides not matched to a gene: 14. CDR3: CASSPNPPYRGNEQFF. The CDR3 DNA is TGTGCCAGCAGCCCAAACCCCCCTTACAGGGGCAATGAGCAGTTCTTC.

J is TRBJ1-1 and V is TRBV19; perhaps TRBD1 as D (5 bases). Deletions cut 5 bases from V and 0 bases from J, with 7 bases between. The CDR3 loop spans 13 amino acids. Per the germline V gene, CDR1 is LNHDA and CDR2 is SQIVND (reference sequence). CDR3 loop: CASSQQVNTEAFF. CDR3 nucleotides: TGTGCCAGTAGTCAACAGGTGAACACTGAAGCTTTCTTT.

The chain has TRBV27 and TRBJ2-7, with 8 nucleotides matching TRBD2. V gave up 3 bases and J gave up 2 bases; unmatched junction bases: 3. This CDR3 is 14 amino acids long. Per the germline V gene, CDR1 is MNHEY and CDR2 is SMNVEV (reference sequence). The CDR3: CASSFGRGAYEQYF. CDR3 sequence (DNA): TGTGCCAGCAGTTTTGGGCGGGGGGCCTACGAGCAGTACTTC.

The chain combines TRBV9 with TRBJ2-7; 7 bases match TRBD2. The ends lost 1 base at V and 3 bases at J; junction bases unmatched: 4. Germline CDR1 and CDR2: SGDLS and YYNGEE. CDR3 size: 14 residues. CDR3 sequence reads: CASSVLADHYEQYF. Written as DNA, the CDR3 is TGTGCCAGCAGCGTACTAGCGGATCACTACGAGCAGTACTTC. Full variable domain (missing parts from reference TRBV9 and TRBJ2-7): DSGVTQTPKHLITATGQRVTLRCSPRSGDLSVYWYQQSLDQGLQFLIQYYNGEERAKGNILERFSAQQFPDLHSELNLSSLELGDSALYFCASSVLADHYEQYFGPGTRLTVT.

This sequence joins TRBV4-3 and TRBJ2-3, with D possibly matching TRBD1 (6 bases). The CDR3 is 16 amino acids. Germline CDR1 reads LGHNA; CDR2 reads YSLEER. Trimming took 0 bases from V and 0 from J, leaving 10 bases between them. The CDR3 loop reads CASSQEAGASTDTQYF. In DNA, the CDR3 is TGCGCCAGCAGCCAAGAGGCAGGGGCTAGCACAGATACGCAGTATTTT.

This chain links TRBV7-2 with TRBJ2-1; perhaps TRBD2 as D (6 bases). The CDR3 sequence is 14 residues long. The germline V gene has CDR1 SGHTA and CDR2 FQGNSA. Trimming shortened V by 8 bases and J by 9 bases, and 20 bases separated the two germline ends. The CDR3 reads CASGGLNPRGEQFF. CDR3 DNA sequence: TGTGCCAGCGGAGGACTAAACCCGCGGGGTGAGCAGTTCTTC.

V is TRBV19 and J is TRBJ2-7, with 9 bases lining up with TRBD2. CDR1 LNHDA and CDR2 SQIVND come from the germline V gene (reference sequence). The V gene end was trimmed by 5 bases and the J gene end by 2 bases; junction bases not matched to a gene: 10. The CDR3 has 16 amino acids. The CDR3 sequence: CASSQGIAGAPYEQYF. CDR3 bases: TGTGCCAGTAGTCAGGGTATAGCGGGAGCCCCCTACGAGCAGTACTTC.

V usage is TRBV7-2 and J usage is TRBJ2-7, with TRBD1 identical over 7 bases. The CDR3 sequence is 14 residues long. V trimming: 2 bases; J trimming: 0 bases; junction bases outside the gene matches: 1. Germline CDR1 is SGHTA and CDR2 is FQGNSA. In nucleotides, the CDR3 is TGTGCCAGCAGCTTACGGGACAGCTCCTACGAGCAGTACTTC. Amino acids: CASSLRDSSYEQYF.

The chain links TRBV7-2 to TRBJ2-7; possibly TRBD1 for D (5 bases). The CDR3 totals 14 residues. The germline V and J ends were trimmed by 1 base and 3 bases, with 10 bases remaining between them. In germline, CDR1 is SGHTA, CDR2 FQGNSA. CDR3 DNA: TGTGCCAGCAGCTTAGGGGGCACAATCTACGAGCAGTACTTC. The encoded protein is CASSLGGTIYEQYF.

This chain links TRBV6-6 with TRBJ1-2; 10 positions match TRBD1. The CDR3 has 15 residues. Germline V gene sequence: CDR1 MNHNY, CDR2 SVGAGI (reference sequence). Trimming removed 2 bases from V and 2 bases from J; junction bases left unmatched: 2. The CDR3 DNA is TGTGCCAGCAGTTACAGGGGACAGGGGAACTATGGCTACACCTTC. The encoded protein is CASSYRGQGNYGYTF.